The 21 T cell receptor beta chains presented below share a single source sample, sequenced in a study of T cell responses to AZD1222 COVID-19 vaccine. Sequencing was performed with immunoSEQ multiplex PCR; in TCRdb, only in-frame clones are kept and a portion is missing. This table has around 130,000 clones, roughly 86% appearing once. Sequences were derived from peripheral blood, sampled 28 days after the second AZD1222 dose. These receptor sequences come from an adult who received the AZD1222 COVID-19 vaccine.

The J gene is TRBJ2-7, the V gene TRBV4-2; the D is unclear. V was clipped by 0 bases and J by 4 bases, with 7 bases between them. CDR1 LGHNA and CDR2 YNFKEQ come from the germline V gene. CDR3 size: 13 residues. The chain's CDR3 is CASSQEGGYEQYF. The CDR3 DNA is TGTGCCAGCAGCCAAGAGGGTGGGTACGAGCAGTACTTC.

The chain joins TRBV20-1 to TRBJ2-5; tentatively, D is TRBD2 (5 bases). The CDR3 has 12 residues. Trimming took off 3 bases at V and 5 bases at J, with 10 bases between the two ends. Germline V CDR1 and CDR2: DFQATT, SNEGSKA (reference sequence). CDR3 residues: CSASPPGETQYF. Here the CDR3 DNA reads TGCAGTGCTAGTCCCCCGGGGGAGACCCAGTACTTC.

V and J are TRBV18 and TRBJ2-7; 7 nucleotides agree with TRBD1. The V and J ends lost 3 bases and 4 bases, in that order; junction bases with no gene match: 6. Germline CDR1 reads KGHSH; CDR2 reads LQKENI. CDR3 size: 14 residues. The DNA of the CDR3 is TGTGCCAGCTCACCCGGGACAGAAAAATACGAGCAGTACTTC. Translating gives CASSPGTEKYEQYF.

This clone has a single count. The gene calls are TRBV5-4 and TRBJ1-1, with 7 bases lining up with TRBD1. Germline values: CDR1 SGHNT, CDR2 YYREEE (reference sequence). This CDR3 region has 13 residues. V was pared by 0 bases and J by 7 bases, with 3 bases of the junction left unmatched. CDR3 nucleotide sequence: TGTGCCAGCAGCTTGGTTCAGGGGGATGAAGCTTTCTTT. Its translation: CASSLVQGDEAFF. The complete variable domain, with remaining parts taken from reference TRBV5-4 and TRBJ1-1, reads ETGVTQSPTHLIKTRGQQVTLRCSSQSGHNTVSWYQQALGQGPQFIFQYYREEENGRGNFPPRFSGLQFPNYSSELNVNALELDDSALYLCASSLVQGDEAFFGQGTRLTVV.

This clone has a single count. The chain uses TRBV7-9 and TRBJ1-2; D is undetermined. There are 13 residues in the CDR3. The V and J ends lost 1 base and 4 bases respectively, with 7 bases between them. CDR1 SEHNR and CDR2 FQNEAQ come from the germline V gene (reference sequence). Written as DNA, the CDR3 is TGTGCCAGCAGCTTAGTGGGAATCTATGGCTACACCTTC. Translated, it gives CASSLVGIYGYTF. The variable domain in full, with the rest retrieved from reference TRBV7-9 and TRBJ1-2, is DTGVSQNPRHKITKRGQNVTFRCDPISEHNRLYWYRQTLGQGPEFLTYFQNEAQLEKSRLLSDRFSAERPKGSFSTLEIQRTEQGDSAMYLCASSLVGIYGYTFGSGTRLTVV.

This sequence joins TRBV6-5 and TRBJ1-2; no reliable D call. V lost 5 bases, J lost 8 bases, and 12 bases lay in between. This CDR3 contains 12 residues. CDR1 is MNHEY, CDR2 SVGAGI, per germline. The CDR3 loop reads CASSTPPEGYTF. The CDR3 region has the DNA TGTGCCAGCAGTACACCTCCGGAAGGCTACACCTTC.

The chain joins TRBV4-1 to TRBJ1-6; D perhaps matches TRBD1 (5 bases). Per the germline V gene, CDR1 is MGHRA and CDR2 is YSYEKL. The V end lost 2 bases, the J end lost 9 bases, and 14 bases lay between the germline ends. CDR3 length: 15 amino acids. The CDR3 region has the DNA TGCGCCAGCAGCCAAAATACAGGCGGAGGTTCACCCCTCCACTTT. Amino acid sequence: CASSQNTGGGSPLHF.

The chain couples TRBV7-2 to TRBJ2-5, with D possibly being TRBD1 (6 bases). The CDR3 covers 15 residues. Germline V gene data show CDR1 as SGHTA and CDR2 as FQGNSA. V lost 5 bases to trimming and J lost 5 bases, with 18 bases between them. In nucleotides, the CDR3 is TGTGCCAGCAGCCTAACGCCCGCCCAGGGGGAGACCCAGTACTTC. Translating gives CASSLTPAQGETQYF.

This chain uses TRBV6-5 with TRBJ2-5, with D perhaps matching TRBD1 (6 bases). The germline gives CDR1 MNHEY, CDR2 SVGAGI. The CDR3 is 12 amino acids. The CDR3 DNA is TGTGTCTCGGGACAACTCCAAGAGACCCAGTACTTC. Protein product: CVSGQLQETQYF.

The gene calls are TRBV4-2 and TRBJ1-1; D is unclear. Germline V gives CDR1 LGHNA, CDR2 YNFKEQ. Trimming removed 0 bases at V and 1 base at J, with 9 bases between. The CDR3 spans 15 residues. For the CDR3, the DNA is TGTGCCAGCAGCCAAGAGTGGGGATGGAACACTGAAGCTTTCTTT. It encodes CASSQEWGWNTEAFF.

V and J are TRBV12-3 or TRBV12-4 and TRBJ1-3; D uncertain. The V gene lost 6 bases and the J gene lost 4 bases, with 10 bases spanning the gap. This CDR3 has 13 residues. The CDR3 DNA is TGTGCCAGCAGCTCCGGGCGGGGAAACACCATATATTTT. Its protein is CASSSGRGNTIYF.

This chain links TRBV4-3 with TRBJ1-3; D may be TRBD1 (5 bases). The CDR3 sequence is 16 residues long. The V and J ends lost 0 bases and 0 bases respectively, with 9 bases between them. CDR1 is LGHNA and CDR2 is YSLEER in the germline V gene. CDR3 sequence (DNA): TGCGCCAGCAGCCAAGAGGGGGGGAGCTCTGGAAACACCATATATTTT. Translating gives CASSQEGGSSGNTIYF.

The CDR3 region is CASSIGVGDSPLHF. DNA for the CDR3: TGTGCCAGTAGTATCGGAGTGGGAGATTCACCCCTCCACTTT. The chain combines TRBV19 with TRBJ1-6; the D is unclear. The V gene's germline CDR1 is LNHDA and CDR2 SQIVND (reference sequence). CDR3 length: 14 residues. Trimming took 3 bases from V and 8 from J, leaving 11 bases between them.

The rearrangement joins TRBV10-1 to TRBJ1-5, with a possible D match to TRBD1 (6 bases). Germline V gives CDR1 WNHNN, CDR2 SYGVQD (reference sequence). Trimming left V 5 bases short and J 6 bases short, with 11 bases between. CDR3 length: 13 residues. The CDR3 here is CASSSQGGQPQHF. The DNA for the CDR3 is TGCGCCAGCAGTTCACAGGGAGGTCAGCCCCAGCATTTT.

This sequence joins TRBV7-2 and TRBJ1-5, with D possibly TRBD1 on 5 matching bases. CDR3 size: 17 residues. CDR1 is SGHTA and CDR2 is FQGNSA in the germline V gene. Trimming took 0 bases from V and 2 from J, leaving 14 bases between them. CDR3 amino acids: CASSLASGGAGNQPQHF. In nucleotides, the CDR3 is TGTGCCAGCAGCTTAGCTTCGGGTGGGGCTGGCAATCAGCCCCAGCATTTT.

V and J are TRBV12-3 or TRBV12-4 and TRBJ1-1; D ambiguous. V was pared by 5 bases and J by 3 bases, with 10 bases between. The CDR3 sequence is 13 residues long. CDR3 in DNA: TGTGCCAGCAGTCCTTATGGGCACACTGAAGCTTTCTTT. Its translation: CASSPYGHTEAFF.

The chain recombines TRBV28 with TRBJ1-1; tentatively, D is TRBD1 (6 bases). The V end was cut by 2 bases, the J end by 10 bases, with 8 bases between. CDR1 and CDR2 (germline): MDHEN, SYDVKM. This CDR3 is 11 amino acids long. The DNA of the CDR3 is TGTGCCAGCAGTTTAAGACAGGTAGCTTTCTTT. Its translation is CASSLRQVAFF.

The rearrangement uses TRBV30 and TRBJ1-5; D gene uncertain. V was shortened by 1 base and J by 3 bases, with 10 bases between the two germline ends. Germline V gives CDR1 GTSNPN, CDR2 SVGIG (reference sequence). The CDR3 runs to 14 residues. The CDR3 DNA follows: TGTGCCTGGAGTGCCACAGTACTCAATCAGCCCCAGCATTTT. This gives the protein CAWSATVLNQPQHF.

This clone has just a few counts. The chain combines TRBV6-1 with TRBJ2-6; D not certain. From germline, CDR1 is MNHNS and CDR2 SASEGT. The CDR3 spans 14 residues. V shed 3 bases and J shed 0 bases, with 3 bases lying between them. The CDR3 loop is CASSESSGANVLTF. The CDR3 region has the DNA TGTGCCAGCAGTGAGTCCTCTGGGGCCAACGTCCTGACTTTC.

The chain employs TRBV2 and TRBJ1-4; 7 bases are shared with TRBD1. Germline V CDR1 and CDR2: SNHLY, FYNNEI. Trimming took 6 bases from V and 8 from J; bases not matched to a gene: 9. This CDR3 region has 14 residues. CDR3 amino acids: CASRETGTPEKLFF. The CDR3 nucleotides read TGTGCCAGCAGGGAGACAGGGACCCCAGAAAAACTGTTTTTT. Filled out from reference TRBV2 and TRBJ1-4, the complete variable domain reads EPEVTQTPSHQVTQMGQEVILRCVPISNHLYFYWYRQILGQKVEFLVSFYNNEISEKSEIFDDQFSVERPDGSNFTLKIRSTKLEDSAMYFCASRETGTPEKLFFGSGTQLSVL.

This chain links TRBV7-2 with TRBJ1-6, with D tentatively TRBD1 (5 bases). CDR3 length: 14 residues. CDR1 and CDR2 from the germline V gene are SGHTA and FQGNSA. V dropped 9 bases and J dropped 9 bases, with 18 bases sitting between them. In DNA, the CDR3 is TGTGCCAGAAGGAGGCAGGGATATGGTTCACCCCTCCACTTT. This sequence encodes CARRRQGYGSPLHF.